A selection of T cell receptor beta chains follows, all from one sample in a study of blood T cell repertoires in COVID-19. The method was immunoSEQ multiplex PCR; TCRdb's version includes in-frame clones alone and lacks a portion of them. The table lists 20,000 to 30,000 clones, more than 75% of them singletons. What was sequenced was peripheral blood. Receptor source: a human donor with active COVID-19. The donor label of this sample is uncertain. The CDR3 runs from the conserved cysteine through the conserved F or W. D genes are given only for firm matches. The listing skips clone size in some rows; elsewhere it reads once, few, many or a size class.

V gene	clone size	J gene	D gene	CDR3 DNA	CDR3 protein
TRBV28	NA	TRBJ2-6	NA	TGTGCCAGCAGTCTCCCGGGGGCCAACGTCCTGACTTTC	CASSLPGANVLTF
TRBV5-1	NA	TRBJ2-7	NA	TGCGCCAGCAGAGGTCTAGCCTGGGGGGATTCCTACGAGCAGTACTTC	CASRGLAWGDSYEQYF
TRBV4-3	NA	TRBJ2-2	NA	TGCGCCAGCAGCCAAGTTTTTGCGGTAGAGACCACCGGGGAGCTGTTTTTT	CASSQVFAVETTGELFF
TRBV11-3	NA	TRBJ2-3	NA	TGTGCCAGCAGACCCCACTACAACACAGATACGCAGTATTTT	CASRPHYNTDTQYF
TRBV6-4	NA	TRBJ2-3	NA	TGTGCCAGCAAACTGGACTCCCCCGAGGCAGATACGCAGTATTTT	CASKLDSPEADTQYF
TRBV18	NA	TRBJ2-3	NA	TGTGCCAGCCCCGGGGGAGCCCCAACAGATACGCAGTATTTT	CASPGGAPTDTQYF
TRBV25-1	once	TRBJ1-3	NA	TGTGCCAGCAGTGAGAGTGGGAGGGTAAACACCATATATTTT	CASSESGRVNTIYF
TRBV19	few	TRBJ1-5	TRBD1	TGTGCCAGTAGTACGCGACAGGGGGCTTACGTGGGACAGCCCCAGCATTTT	CASSTRQGAYVGQPQHF
TRBV12-5	NA	TRBJ2-7	NA	TGTGCTAGTGGTTTGGGACAGACAGGTTCCTACGAGCAGTACTTC	CASGLGQTGSYEQYF
TRBV6-6	NA	TRBJ1-2	NA	TGTGCCAGCAGTTACTCGTTTAACAGTATTATGTATGGCTACACCTTC	CASSYSFNSIMYGYTF
TRBV20-1	NA	TRBJ2-7	TRBD2	TGCAGTGCTAGTTCCGGGACTAGCGGGAGGGCTCAGGGCGAGCAGTACTTC	CSASSGTSGRAQGEQYF
TRBV6-1	NA	TRBJ1-3	NA	TGTGCCAGCAGTGAAGATCAATCTGGAAACACCATATATTTT	CASSEDQSGNTIYF
TRBV7-2	NA	TRBJ2-6	TRBD2	TGTGCCAGCAGCATGACTAGCGGATCTGGGGCCAACGTCCTGACTTTC	CASSMTSGSGANVLTF
TRBV5-6	NA	TRBJ2-1	TRBD2	TGTGCCAGCAGCCCTACGGGACTAGCACCCAGGGATGAGCAGTTCTTC	CASSPTGLAPRDEQFF
TRBV28	NA	TRBJ1-6	NA	TGTGCCACCGGCTCCTCCGGCGGTTCACCCCTCCACTTT	CATGSSGGSPLHF
TRBV2	NA	TRBJ1-4	NA	TGTGCCAGCAGTGATACTACGGCAACTAATGAAAAACTGTTTTTT	CASSDTTATNEKLFF
TRBV7-9	NA	TRBJ2-5	TRBD2	TGTGCCAGCAGCTTAGACGGTCTAGCGGTCGAGACCCAGTACTTC	CASSLDGLAVETQYF
TRBV9	few	TRBJ2-5	TRBD2	TGTGCCAGCGCCCCGGGACTAGGGAACGAAGAGACCCAGTACTTC	CASAPGLGNEETQYF
TRBV7-3	NA	TRBJ2-1	NA	TGTGCCAGCAGCCCCCAAACTAGCATTCGCAATGAGCAGTTCTTC	CASSPQTSIRNEQFF
TRBV19	NA	TRBJ2-7	NA	TGTGCCAGTAAGGCGGGGCAGACCTACGAGCAGTACTTC	CASKAGQTYEQYF
TRBV3-1/TRBV3-2	NA	TRBJ1-1	TRBD1	TGTGCCAGCAGCCCCCAAGGGGGCTCCTATGCTGAAGCTTTCTTT	CASSPQGGSYAEAFF
TRBV19	NA	TRBJ1-1	NA	TGTGCCAGTAGGAACCTGGTGCTGGAGGCTTTCTTT	CASRNLVLEAFF
TRBV19	NA	TRBJ1-2	NA	TGTGCCAGTAGTATCCGATTAACAGGGAAGTCCTATGGCTACACCTTC	CASSIRLTGKSYGYTF